This T cell receptor beta chain was obtained from a study of blood T cell repertoires in COVID-19. From germline, CDR1 is SGHDT and CDR2 YYEEEE. V shed 1 base and J 0 bases; nucleotides not matched to a gene: 4. The CDR3 has 16 amino acids. Per the original data handling: Amplification from reference gene primers served as the basis for estimated nucleated cell counts. Only in-frame clones appear in the TCRdb table, and some are missing; sequencing was by immunoSEQ multiplex PCR. The V and J calls and clone size come from that table; D and trimming were worked out from the DNA. The sample comprises 90,000 or so clones, 88% of which are singletons, and 8.5% to 14% rests with the top ten.

The chain recombines TRBV5-6 with TRBJ1-5, with 7 nucleotides matching TRBD1. The sequenced sample consisted of peripheral blood. The receptor comes from a man older than 75 with acute or convalescent COVID-19. CDR3 residues: CASSLKGANSNQPQHF. The CDR3 DNA reads TGTGCCAGCAGCTTGAAGGGGGCCAATAGCAATCAGCCCCAGCATTTT. Full variable domain (outside the CDR3, taken from reference TRBV5-6 and TRBJ1-5): DAGVTQSPTHLIKTRGQQVTLRCSPKSGHDTVSWYQQALGQGPQFIFQYYEEEERQRGNFPDRFSGHQFPNYSSELNVNALLLGDSALYLCASSLKGANSNQPQHFGDGTRLSIL.